The 26 T cell receptor beta chains given below trace back to one sample, sequenced in a study of control samples from healthy donors and cancer patients. The method was immunoSEQ multiplex PCR; TCRdb's version includes in-frame clones alone and lacks a portion of them. Counted here are 52,000 or so clones, about 95% occurring once; the ten biggest clones make up 3.5% to 4%. The sequenced sample consisted of blood. The receptors originated from a man younger than 40 in good health.

The CDR3: CASSLGTGMNTGELFF. The CDR3 DNA is TGTGCCAGCAGCTTAGGAACAGGCATGAACACCGGGGAGCTGTTTTTT. This chain joins TRBV7-9 and TRBJ2-2, with a weak D call TRBD1 (5 bases). Per germline, CDR1 SEHNR and CDR2 FQNEAQ (reference sequence). With 1 base removed from V and 1 base from J, the gap between germline ends came to 10 bases. The CDR3 runs to 16 residues.

This clone has just one count. The gene calls are TRBV29-1 and TRBJ2-7; D may be TRBD1 or TRBD2 (5 bases each). This CDR3 is 14 amino acids long. Trimming took off 3 bases at V and 6 bases at J, with 18 bases between the two ends. Germline V gene lookup returns CDR1 SQVTM and CDR2 ANQGSEA. The CDR3 here is CSVEVGTRSSEQYF. The CDR3 nucleotides read TGCAGCGTTGAGGTAGGGACCAGATCAAGCGAGCAGTACTTC.

This chain connects TRBV21-1 to TRBJ2-1; TRBD2 was called by the table and not checked on the DNA. TRBV21-1 counts as a pseudogene. This CDR3 has 16 amino acids. This CDR3 is CASSSRTENSYNEQFF. In DNA, the CDR3 is TGTGCCAGCAGCTCTAGAACTGAAAACTCCTACAATGAGCAGTTCTTC.

J is TRBJ1-1 and V is TRBV18; TRBD1 agrees at 12 bases. CDR1 and CDR2 (germline): KGHSH, LQKENI. CDR3 length: 14 amino acids. V dropped 3 bases and J dropped 11; count of bases not matched to a gene: 7. CDR3 bases: TGTGCCAGCTCACCGGGACAGGGGGCCGTGAGGGCTTTCTTT. Amino acids: CASSPGQGAVRAFF.

The chain carries TRBV9 and TRBJ2-3; 9 bases fit TRBD2. The CDR3 totals 15 residues. Per germline, CDR1 SGDLS and CDR2 YYNGEE. Unmatched junction bases numbered 10, after V lost 9 bases and J lost 2 bases. CDR3 bases: TGTGCCACCGCTAGCGGGGCCTACGTCACAGATACGCAGTATTTT. It is translated as CATASGAYVTDTQYF. Complete variable domain (other parts from reference TRBV9 and TRBJ2-3): DSGVTQTPKHLITATGQRVTLRCSPRSGDLSVYWYQQSLDQGLQFLIQYYNGEERAKGNILERFSAQQFPDLHSELNLSSLELGDSALYFCATASGAYVTDTQYFGPGTRLTVL.

The chain carries TRBV30 and TRBJ1-2; D remains unclear. With 0 bases removed from V and 4 bases from J, the gap between germline ends came to 9 bases. The germline gives CDR1 GTSNPN, CDR2 SVGIG (reference sequence). The CDR3 covers 13 residues. CDR3 residues: CAWSVGNPYGYTF. CDR3 nucleotide sequence: TGTGCCTGGAGTGTAGGAAACCCCTATGGCTACACCTTC.

V is TRBV6-5 and J is TRBJ2-1; a weak D match, TRBD1 (6 bases). The CDR3 contains 12 residues. V lost 5 bases and J lost 15, with 17 bases in between. In germline, CDR1 is MNHEY, CDR2 SVGAGI. CDR3 in amino acids: CASSPQGGSRFF. In DNA form, the CDR3 reads TGTGCCAGCAGTCCTCAAGGGGGAAGTCGGTTCTTC.

This clone showed up just once. The J gene is TRBJ2-6, the V gene TRBV19; 7 bases are shared with TRBD2. The CDR3 sequence is 16 residues long. After removal of 4 bases from V and 0 bases from J, the junction contained 3 bases not matched to a gene. Germline CDR1 LNHDA, CDR2 SQIVND (reference sequence). CDR3 DNA sequence: TGTGCCAGTAGTAGGGGGGGGAGCTCTGGGGCCAACGTCCTGACTTTC. It translates to CASSRGGSSGANVLTF.

This chain connects TRBV5-6 to TRBJ1-6; TRBD1 is a possible D gene (5 bases). The ends were cut back, 0 bases at V and 4 bases at J, with 20 bases in the middle. The CDR3 spans 19 residues. Germline assignment: CDR1 SGHDT and CDR2 YYEEEE. CDR3 bases: TGTGCCAGCAGCTTGGCCAATCGATCCAGGGCCCTATATAATTCACCCCTCCACTTT. Its translation is CASSLANRSRALYNSPLHF. Together with reference TRBV5-6 and TRBJ1-6, the CDR3 gives the full variable domain: DAGVTQSPTHLIKTRGQQVTLRCSPKSGHDTVSWYQQALGQGPQFIFQYYEEEERQRGNFPDRFSGHQFPNYSSELNVNALLLGDSALYLCASSLANRSRALYNSPLHFGNGTRLTVT.

The gene calls are TRBV2 and TRBJ1-6; D is unresolved. Germline values: CDR1 SNHLY, CDR2 FYNNEI. V lost 10 bases and J lost 4, with 14 bases in between. The CDR3 sequence is 14 residues long. The CDR3 sequence is CANSNDGYNSPLHF. The DNA for the CDR3 is TGTGCCAACTCCAACGACGGATATAATTCACCCCTCCACTTT.

The chain has TRBV20-1 and TRBJ1-5; 7 bases are shared with TRBD1. The CDR3 extends over 14 amino acids. Germline loops: CDR1 DFQATT, CDR2 SNEGSKA (reference sequence). With 3 bases clipped from V and 3 bases from J, the junction kept 5 bases outside the gene matches. CDR3 coding DNA: TGCAGTGCTAGTCGGGGACAGCTCAATCAGCCCCAGCATTTT. Translating it yields CSASRGQLNQPQHF.

This rearrangement joins TRBV24-1 to TRBJ1-4, with unresolved D. Trimming removed 4 bases from V and 4 bases from J, with 9 bases in between. Germline V gives CDR1 KGHDR, CDR2 SFDVKD. This CDR3 is built from 14 residues. The CDR3 DNA is TGTGCCACCAGTGACACGGCCTTTAATGAAAAACTGTTTTTT. Translated: CATSDTAFNEKLFF.

The J gene is TRBJ2-1, the V gene TRBV19; 9 positions agree with TRBD2. The V segment lost 6 bases and the J segment 8 bases; nucleotides outside the gene matches: 14. CDR1 is LNHDA, CDR2 SQIVND, per germline (reference sequence). The CDR3 is 16 amino acids. The CDR3 is CASSPSYVAGDDEQFF. The CDR3 DNA is TGTGCCAGTAGCCCGAGCTACGTAGCGGGAGACGATGAGCAGTTCTTC.

J is TRBJ2-2 and V is TRBV7-3; no firm D call. Germline V lookup: CDR1 SGHTA, CDR2 FQGTGA. This CDR3 comprises 13 residues. V was trimmed by 3 bases and J by 5 bases, leaving 7 bases between them. This CDR3 reads CASSLSVTGELFF. The CDR3, as DNA: TGTGCCAGCAGCTTGTCAGTTACCGGGGAGCTGTTTTTT.

The rearrangement joins TRBV4-2 to TRBJ1-2; D not resolved. V gave up 4 bases and J gave up 2 bases, with 14 bases separating them. Germline CDR1 reads LGHNA; CDR2 reads YNFKEQ. The CDR3 has 15 amino acids. This CDR3 is CASSREDGLNYGYTF. CDR3 bases: TGTGCCAGCAGCCGCGAAGATGGACTCAACTATGGCTACACCTTC.

This chain connects TRBV4-1 to TRBJ1-1; the D is unclear. The germline gives CDR1 MGHRA, CDR2 YSYEKL. V gave up 0 bases and J gave up 2 bases, with 10 bases separating them. The CDR3 extends over 15 amino acids. CDR3 DNA: TGCGCCAGCAGCCAAGATCTTGGCCCCAACACTGAAGCTTTCTTT. Residues: CASSQDLGPNTEAFF.

This clone was recorded once. The chain combines TRBV14 with TRBJ2-7; TRBD2 matches at 7 bases. The length of the CDR3 is 11 residues. Per germline, CDR1 SGHDN and CDR2 FVKESK. With V trimmed by 7 bases and J by 3 bases, 0 bases remained unmatched. The CDR3 sequence: CASTSGYEQYF. CDR3 nucleotide sequence: TGTGCCAGCACTAGCGGCTACGAGCAGTACTTC. Full variable domain (rest looked up from reference TRBV14 and TRBJ2-7): EAGVTQFPSHSVIEKGQTVTLRCDPISGHDNLYWYRRVMGKEIKFLLHFVKESKQDESGMPNNRFLAERTGGTYSTLKVQPAELEDSGVYFCASTSGYEQYFGPGTRLTVT.

The rearrangement links TRBV30 to TRBJ1-3, with a weak D call TRBD1 (5 bases). The CDR3 is made up of 14 amino acids. V was shortened by 3 bases and J by 2 bases, with 11 bases between the two germline ends. Germline V gene lookup returns CDR1 GTSNPN and CDR2 SVGIG (reference sequence). CDR3 residues: CAWRRDSTGNTIYF. The CDR3 DNA is TGTGCCTGGAGGAGGGACTCCACTGGAAACACCATATATTTT.

J is TRBJ1-4 and V is TRBV5-6; 8 nucleotides match TRBD1. From germline, CDR1 is SGHDT and CDR2 YYEEEE. This CDR3 has 16 amino acids. The junction had 9 bases not matched to a gene; V was cut back by 4 bases and J by 4 bases. CDR3 residues: CASSLFQGANNEKLFF. CDR3 DNA sequence: TGTGCCAGCAGCCTATTCCAGGGGGCTAATAATGAAAAACTGTTTTTT. The full variable domain, its missing parts supplied by reference TRBV5-6 and TRBJ1-4, is DAGVTQSPTHLIKTRGQQVTLRCSPKSGHDTVSWYQQALGQGPQFIFQYYEEEERQRGNFPDRFSGHQFPNYSSELNVNALLLGDSALYLCASSLFQGANNEKLFFGSGTQLSVL.

The gene calls are TRBV19 and TRBJ1-5; 10 nucleotides match TRBD1. Trimming cost V 2 bases and J 5 bases; bases outside gene matches: 3. The CDR3 runs to 15 residues. Germline CDR1 reads LNHDA; CDR2 reads SQIVND (reference sequence). This chain's CDR3 is CASSILGQGDQPQHF. In nucleotides, the CDR3 is TGTGCCAGTAGTATACTCGGACAGGGGGATCAGCCCCAGCATTTT. Complete variable domain (other parts from reference TRBV19 and TRBJ1-5): DGGITQSPKYLFRKEGQNVTLSCEQNLNHDAMYWYRQDPGQGLRLIYYSQIVNDFQKGDIAEGYSVSREKKESFPLTVTSAQKNPTAFYLCASSILGQGDQPQHFGDGTRLSIL.

The chain has TRBV6-6 and TRBJ1-2, with no clear D. CDR1 and CDR2 (germline): MNHNY, SVGAGI (reference sequence). CDR3 length equals 13 residues. Trimming took off 6 bases at V and 4 bases at J, with 12 bases between the two ends. Written as DNA, the CDR3 is TGTGCCAGCAGCCAGGCCTCCCCCTATGGCTACACCTTC. Protein product: CASSQASPYGYTF.

This clone has a single count. The chain couples TRBV5-6 to TRBJ1-5; TRBD1 matches at 7 bases. The CDR3 is 19 amino acids. Germline V gives CDR1 SGHDT, CDR2 YYEEEE. With V trimmed by 0 bases and J by 3 bases, 15 bases remained unmatched. DNA for the CDR3: TGTGCCAGCAGCTTGGGTCCTTTGGGGACAGAAGAATTCAATCAGCCCCAGCATTTT. Translating it yields CASSLGPLGTEEFNQPQHF.

V gene TRBV19 combines with J gene TRBJ1-1; maybe TRBD1 (6 bases). The CDR3 runs 16 residues. V lost 6 bases to trimming and J lost 3 bases, with 20 bases between them. From germline, CDR1 is LNHDA and CDR2 SQIVND (reference sequence). The CDR3 DNA reads TGTGCCAGTAGCTCTCGGGGGGCGCGGCCCGACACTGAAGCTTTCTTT. Translating gives CASSSRGARPDTEAFF.

The V call is TRBV6-1, the J call TRBJ2-2; TRBD1 might be the D (5 bases). In germline, CDR1 is MNHNS, CDR2 SASEGT. V shed 2 bases and J shed 4 bases, with 14 bases lying between them. The CDR3 consists of 16 residues. This CDR3 reads CASSEWGREGTGELFF. The CDR3 DNA reads TGTGCCAGCAGTGAATGGGGCAGGGAAGGCACCGGGGAGCTGTTTTTT.

The V gene is TRBV7-2, the J gene TRBJ2-5; D ambiguous. V lost 1 base and J lost 1, with 10 bases in between. This CDR3 has 15 residues. Looked up from germline, CDR1 is SGHTA and CDR2 is FQGNSA. The CDR3 region has the DNA TGTGCCAGCAGCTTAGGTCCGGCCCTCCAAGAGACCCAGTACTTC. Translating it yields CASSLGPALQETQYF.

V is TRBV10-3 and J is TRBJ2-3; 8 bases are shared with TRBD1. Germline trimming cut 4 bases from V and 0 bases from J; bases unmatched to any gene: 3. The CDR3 is 15 residues long. The V gene's germline CDR1 is ENHRY and CDR2 SYGVKD. The CDR3 DNA reads as TGTGCCATCAGTGGTGGACAGGGAAGCACAGATACGCAGTATTTT. Protein sequence: CAISGGQGSTDTQYF.